The present T cell receptor beta chain was sequenced within a study of graft-versus-host responses after intestinal transplantation. As for the study in general: Transplant recipients had multivisceral, liver-intestinal, or isolated intestinal grafts.

TCRdb keeps only in-frame clones here, not all; method: immunoSEQ multiplex PCR. The sample has some 90,000 clones; 85% to 95% are singletons. Germline loops: CDR1 LGHNA, CDR2 YSLEER. This CDR3 contains 15 residues. Trimming cost V 1 base and J 5 bases, with 11 bases left between them. Notes on this clone: What it binds is not known.

Study-level findings and limits: In recipient marrow, GvH clones were found, and some appeared first in ileum or blood.

This specimen was unstimulated CD8+ T cells sorted from spleen or lymph node cells, taken before intestinal transplant. The chain uses TRBV4-3 and TRBJ1-4; D may be TRBD1 (6 bases). The source is a human donor who received an intestinal transplant. The CDR3 sequence: CASSQGGGINEKLFF. CDR3 DNA sequence: TGCGCCAGCAGCCAAGGGGGGGGCATAAATGAAAAACTGTTTTTT.